This TCR beta chain stems from a study of cytomegalovirus exposure and HLA in healthy donors. In the study overall: Within an early data release were tens of millions of unique TCRs drawn from HLA-typed donors. Broader study findings: The study carried out a later analysis of TCR beta sequences. It associated under 20,000 of them with specific HLA alleles at a false discovery rate of 0.05. In an earlier analysis, in some 500 donors, most V segments appeared productive either ~90% or ~30% of the time. The likely explanation for a cluster of highly shared sequence variants was sequencing artifact.

This CDR3 spans 15 amino acids. The V segment lost 3 bases and the J segment 5 bases; nucleotides outside the gene matches: 6. Germline loops: CDR1 MGHRA, CDR2 YSYEKL. PCR amplification relied on 60 Vbeta primers (plus 13 Jbeta primers). Sequencing used immunoSEQ multiplex PCR; TCRdb keeps in-frame clones, though not all of them. The table lists about 150,000 clones, roughly 70% of them singletons, with about 3.1% in the top ten. About this clone itself: Antigen specificity is unknown.

Sequenced material: PBMCs. V is TRBV4-1 and J is TRBJ1-4; 7 bases align to TRBD1. The receptor was derived from a male donor in good health and CMV-seronegative. CDR3 loop: CASSQGTAENEKLFF. CDR3 coding DNA: TGCGCCAGCAGCCAGGGGACAGCAGAGAATGAAAAACTGTTTTTT.